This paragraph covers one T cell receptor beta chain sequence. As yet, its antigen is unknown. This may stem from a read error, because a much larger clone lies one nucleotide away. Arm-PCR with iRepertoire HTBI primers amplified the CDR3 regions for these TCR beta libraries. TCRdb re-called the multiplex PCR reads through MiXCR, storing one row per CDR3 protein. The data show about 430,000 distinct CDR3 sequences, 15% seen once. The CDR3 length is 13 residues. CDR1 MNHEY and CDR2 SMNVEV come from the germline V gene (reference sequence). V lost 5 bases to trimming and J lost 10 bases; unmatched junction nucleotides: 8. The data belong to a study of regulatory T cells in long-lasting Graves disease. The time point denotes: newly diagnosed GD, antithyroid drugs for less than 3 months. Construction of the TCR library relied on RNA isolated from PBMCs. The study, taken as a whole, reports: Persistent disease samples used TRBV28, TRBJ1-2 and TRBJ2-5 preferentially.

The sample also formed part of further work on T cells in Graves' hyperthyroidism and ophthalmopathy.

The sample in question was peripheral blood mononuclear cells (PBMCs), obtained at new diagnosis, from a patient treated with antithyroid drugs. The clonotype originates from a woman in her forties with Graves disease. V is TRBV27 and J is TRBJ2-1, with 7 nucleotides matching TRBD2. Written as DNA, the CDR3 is TGTGCCAGCAGTGGGGAGGGCTCCTGGGAGCAGTTCTTC. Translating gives CASSGEGSWEQFF.